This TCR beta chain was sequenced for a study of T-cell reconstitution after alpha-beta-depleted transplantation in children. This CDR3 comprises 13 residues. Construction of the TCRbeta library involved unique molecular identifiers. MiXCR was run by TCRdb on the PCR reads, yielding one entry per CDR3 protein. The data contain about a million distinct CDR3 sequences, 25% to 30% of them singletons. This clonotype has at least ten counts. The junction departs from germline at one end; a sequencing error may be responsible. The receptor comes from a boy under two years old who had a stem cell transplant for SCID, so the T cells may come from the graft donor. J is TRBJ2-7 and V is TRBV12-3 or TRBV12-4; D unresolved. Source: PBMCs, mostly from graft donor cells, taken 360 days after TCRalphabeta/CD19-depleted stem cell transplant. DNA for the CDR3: TGCGCCAGCAGCTTCGGTATAGCCTACGAGCAGTACTTC. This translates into CASSFGIAYEQYF.